A single sample gave rise to the 26 T cell receptor beta chains below, sequenced in a study of Graves' ophthalmopathy and Graves' hyperthyroidism. For repertoire sequencing, the TCR beta CDR3 regions were amplified from RNA transcripts. A first-round RT-PCR used HTBI primers, followed by a second-round multiplex PCR. MiXCR, run by TCRdb on the multiplex PCR reads, gives a single entry per CDR3 protein. The table includes over a million distinct CDR3 sequences, about two fifths detected once. Sequencing input: peripheral blood or thyroid tissue (not recorded which). These receptors originate from an adult man with Graves' hyperthyroidism.

The chain employs TRBV20-1 and TRBJ2-7; D is perhaps TRBD1 or TRBD2 (5 bases each). The germline gives CDR1 DFQATT, CDR2 SNEGSKA (reference sequence). The CDR3 runs to 12 residues. Trimming cost V 4 bases and J 5 bases, with 12 bases left between them. The CDR3 loop is CSATPGTDEQYF. CDR3 nucleotide sequence: TGCAGTGCTACCCCAGGGACCGACGAGCAGTACTTC.

At least ten counts were recorded for this clonotype. The chain carries TRBV19 and TRBJ1-2; weak D call: TRBD1 (5 bases). V shed 7 bases and J shed 2 bases, with 14 bases lying between them. The CDR3 consists of 14 residues. From germline, CDR1 is LNHDA and CDR2 SQIVND (reference sequence). Here the CDR3 reads CASTDLTVNYGYTF. CDR3 DNA sequence: TGTGCCAGTACAGATTTGACAGTCAACTATGGCTACACCTTC.

The chain combines TRBV7-2 with TRBJ2-5; 9 bases align to TRBD1. The assigned J gene may be wrong: the sequence end matches TRBJ2-1 better. This CDR3 has 16 amino acids. Per the germline V gene, CDR1 is SGHTA and CDR2 is FQGNSA. The CDR3: CASSPAWDRVIDEQFF. The CDR3 DNA is TGTGCCAGCAGTCCGGCGTGGGACAGGGTGATTGATGAGCAGTTCTTC.

The chain carries TRBV5-1 and TRBJ2-5, with D unclear. This CDR3 has 14 residues. V lost 2 bases, J lost 0 bases, and 8 bases lay in between. The V gene's germline CDR1 is SGHRS and CDR2 YFSETQ. The CDR3 is CASSFYRNQETQYF. For the CDR3, the DNA is TGCGCCAGCAGCTTTTACAGAAACCAAGAGACCCAGTACTTC.

The table lists this clonotype with many counts. V and J are TRBV9 and TRBJ2-2; the match to TRBD1 covers 8 bases. The CDR3 totals 17 residues. V was clipped by 0 bases and J by 2 bases; unmatched bases: 6. Germline CDR1 SGDLS, CDR2 YYNGEE. In DNA form, the CDR3 reads TGTGCCAGCAGCGTAGTTCGCGGACAGGGAAACACCGGGGAGCTGTTTTTT. This codes for CASSVVRGQGNTGELFF.

This clonotype was seen at least ten times. V is TRBV20-1 and J is TRBJ2-2, with D possibly TRBD1 on 5 matching bases. Germline V CDR1 and CDR2: DFQATT, SNEGSKA (reference sequence). CDR3 size: 12 residues. The V end lost 6 bases, the J end lost 7 bases, and 12 bases lay between the germline ends. CDR3 loop: CSASGSGGELFF. In nucleotides, the CDR3 is TGCAGTGCCTCAGGGTCGGGCGGGGAGCTGTTTTTT.

CDR3 protein: CSAGRPAGFGYNEQFF. CDR3 bases: TGCAGTGCCGGGAGACCAGCGGGGTTCGGCTACAATGAGCAGTTCTTC. The rearrangement uses TRBV20-1 and TRBJ2-1, with TRBD2 identical over 7 bases. CDR3 size: 16 residues. Germline values: CDR1 DFQATT, CDR2 SNEGSKA (reference sequence). V was clipped by 6 bases and J by 3 bases; unmatched bases: 14.

The chain carries TRBV29-1 and TRBJ1-1; D ambiguous. Germline-derived CDR1 and CDR2 are SQVTM and ANQGSEA. The CDR3 is made up of 13 amino acids. The germline V and J ends were trimmed by 2 bases and 7 bases, with 14 bases remaining between them. CDR3 protein: CSVENPDFGEAFF. The CDR3 DNA follows: TGCAGCGTTGAAAATCCGGACTTTGGTGAAGCTTTCTTT.

A single count supports this clonotype. The genes are TRBV10-3 and TRBJ1-4; D not certain. CDR3 length: 15 amino acids. Per the germline V gene, CDR1 is ENHRY and CDR2 is SYGVKD. V lost 0 bases to trimming and J lost 7 bases, with 12 bases between them. CDR3 sequence reads: CAISESILLGEKLFF. The CDR3, as DNA: TGTGCCATCAGTGAGTCGATTTTGTTGGGTGAAAAACTGTTTTTT.

The V call is TRBV7-9, the J call TRBJ2-5, with 12 bases identical to TRBD2. V trimming: 5 bases; J trimming: 2 bases; junction bases outside the gene matches: 6. CDR3 length: 16 amino acids. Germline CDR1 and CDR2: SEHNR and FQNEAQ (reference sequence). The CDR3 reads CASSRTSGNPQETQYF. CDR3 in DNA: TGTGCCAGCAGCCGGACTAGCGGGAACCCTCAAGAGACCCAGTACTTC.

This chain links TRBV6-6 with TRBJ1-4; D not resolved. CDR3 length: 15 amino acids. Germline loops: CDR1 MNHNY, CDR2 SVGAGI (reference sequence). V was trimmed by 3 bases and J by 5 bases, leaving 13 bases between them. CDR3 in amino acids: CASSYRTVENEKLFF. As DNA, the CDR3 is TGTGCCAGCAGTTATCGGACGGTCGAAAATGAAAAACTGTTTTTT.

This clonotype has more than one count but fewer than ten. V and J are TRBV10-3 and TRBJ2-7, with D hard to call. The CDR3 extends over 14 amino acids. V was clipped by 4 bases and J by 3 bases, with 13 bases between them. Per germline, CDR1 ENHRY and CDR2 SYGVKD. This CDR3 is CAISATSSGYEQYF. The CDR3 region has the DNA TGTGCCATCAGTGCGACAAGTTCGGGCTACGAGCAGTACTTC.

This clonotype was seen at least ten times. The chain combines TRBV4-3 with TRBJ2-6; D unclear. The length of the CDR3 is 17 residues. Germline V gene lookup returns CDR1 LGHNA and CDR2 YSLEER. Trimming shortened V by 0 bases and J by 0 bases, and 9 bases separated the two germline ends. Here the CDR3 reads CASSQEGWGSGANVLTF. CDR3 bases: TGCGCCAGCAGCCAAGAGGGTTGGGGCTCTGGGGCCAACGTCCTGACTTTC.

This rearrangement joins TRBV10-3 to TRBJ1-5; D is undetermined. V was cut by 10 bases and J by 9 bases, with 19 bases left in between. The CDR3 is 13 residues long. Germline V gives CDR1 ENHRY, CDR2 SYGVKD. In nucleotides, the CDR3 is TGTGCCACCTCTGAAGACAACGCGGTGCCCCAGCATTTT. Its translation: CATSEDNAVPQHF.

This clonotype was observed many times. The chain employs TRBV3-1 and TRBJ2-7; D remains ambiguous. Trimming removed 3 bases from V and 4 bases from J, with 7 bases in between. Germline V gives CDR1 LGHDT, CDR2 YNNKEL (reference sequence). The CDR3 consists of 12 residues. This CDR3 reads CASSHSEYEQYF. CDR3 coding DNA: TGTGCCAGCAGCCATAGTGAATACGAGCAGTACTTC.

This clonotype was counted between two and nine times. This chain connects TRBV20-1 to TRBJ1-1; D is unresolved. V shed 0 bases and J shed 1 base, with 6 bases lying between them. Per germline, CDR1 DFQATT and CDR2 SNEGSKA (reference sequence). This CDR3 has 13 amino acids. The CDR3 region is CSARDIENTEAFF. The CDR3 nucleotides read TGCAGTGCTAGAGATATAGAGAACACTGAAGCTTTCTTT.

This clonotype was seen more than once but under ten times. The rearrangement joins TRBV28 to TRBJ1-1; 7 bases match TRBD1. V shed 4 bases and J 0 bases; nucleotides not matched to a gene: 8. The CDR3 is made up of 16 amino acids. Germline V CDR1 and CDR2: MDHEN, SYDVKM. The chain's CDR3 is CASSSGQPLMNTEAFF. Written as DNA, the CDR3 is TGTGCCAGCAGTTCGGGACAGCCCCTGATGAACACTGAAGCTTTCTTT. The full variable domain, rest sourced from reference TRBV28 and TRBJ1-1, is DVKVTQSSRYLVKRTGEKVFLECVQDMDHENMFWYRQDPGLGLRLIYFSYDVKMKEKGDIPEGYSVSREKKERFSLILESASTNQTSMYLCASSSGQPLMNTEAFFGQGTRLTVV.

On this clonotype: At one end, the junction sequence differs from germline, possibly due to a read error. The chain links TRBV7-9 to TRBJ2-2; D is unresolved. The CDR3 covers 13 residues. Germline lookup yields CDR1 SEHNR and CDR2 FQNEAQ (reference sequence). The CDR3 protein is CASSQRITGELFF. For the CDR3, the DNA is TGCGCCAGCAGCCAACGGATCACCGGGGAGCTGTTTTTT.

The chain recombines TRBV20-1 with TRBJ1-1; 8 bases map to TRBD1. Germline assignment: CDR1 DFQATT and CDR2 SNEGSKA (reference sequence). The CDR3 is 11 amino acids. With V trimmed by 5 bases and J by 6 bases, 2 bases remained unmatched. The CDR3 sequence: CSAADRAEAFF. The CDR3 region has the DNA TGCAGTGCTGCGGACAGGGCTGAAGCTTTCTTT.

In its sample, this clonotype was seen many times. The rearrangement links TRBV20-1 to TRBJ1-5; 7 nucleotides match TRBD1. The germline V gene encodes CDR1 DFQATT and CDR2 SNEGSKA (reference sequence). The CDR3 is 17 amino acids. V lost 2 bases to trimming and J lost 0 bases; unmatched junction nucleotides: 10. CDR3 protein: CSARPGRGHYSNQPQHF. CDR3 coding DNA: TGCAGTGCTAGACCGGGGAGGGGGCACTATAGCAATCAGCCCCAGCATTTT.

The table lists this clonotype with many counts. The V call is TRBV19, the J call TRBJ1-2, with a possible D match to TRBD1 (5 bases). This CDR3 spans 10 amino acids. V lost 7 bases and J lost 10, with 10 bases in between. The germline gives CDR1 LNHDA, CDR2 SQIVND (reference sequence). As DNA, the CDR3 is TGTGCCAGTAAGTCGGGGGACTACACCTTC. Amino acid sequence: CASKSGDYTF.

Ten or more counts support this clonotype. The V call is TRBV7-9, the J call TRBJ1-6; D is perhaps TRBD1 (6 bases). The CDR3 runs 15 residues. Germline V lookup: CDR1 SEHNR, CDR2 FQNEAQ (reference sequence). V gave up 1 base and J gave up 7 bases, with 11 bases separating them. The CDR3 here is CASSLGGHENSPLHF. The CDR3 DNA reads TGTGCCAGCAGCTTAGGGGGACACGAAAATTCACCCCTCCACTTT.

The rearrangement links TRBV11-3 to TRBJ2-7, with D hard to call. The last part of the DNA fits TRBJ2-1 better; the J call may be wrong. CDR1 and CDR2 from the germline V gene are SGHNT and YENEEA. CDR3 size: 14 residues. CDR3 sequence reads: CASSLALDGTEQFF. CDR3 sequence (DNA): TGTGCCAGCAGCTTAGCCCTGGACGGAACTGAGCAGTTCTTC.

This clonotype was counted many times. A read error may account for a junction end that differs from germline. The chain couples TRBV2 to TRBJ2-5; D gene uncertain. CDR3 length: 10 residues. The germline V gene encodes CDR1 SNHLY and CDR2 FYNNEI. CDR3 residues: CASSDGTQYF. DNA for the CDR3: TGCGCCAGCAGTGATGGGACCCAGTACTTC.

This clonotype has a handful of counts. The rearrangement uses TRBV20-1 and TRBJ2-7; TRBD2 matches 8 bases. The CDR3 spans 14 residues. Germline CDR1 is DFQATT and CDR2 is SNEGSKA (reference sequence). V lost 3 bases to trimming and J lost 3 bases; unmatched junction nucleotides: 7. This CDR3 reads CSASVSSGYYEQYF. The CDR3 DNA reads as TGCAGTGCTAGTGTTTCTAGCGGGTACTACGAGCAGTACTTC.

This clonotype came up many times. This chain connects TRBV7-9 to TRBJ1-5; D call uncertain. The CDR3 sequence is 14 residues long. The V gene's germline CDR1 is SEHNR and CDR2 FQNEAQ (reference sequence). Trimming removed 5 bases at V and 4 bases at J, with 12 bases between. CDR3 DNA: TGTGCCAGCAGCCAGGCAGGCGGGAATCAGCCCCAGCATTTT. This gives the protein CASSQAGGNQPQHF.